Shown below are 21 T cell receptor beta chains from a single sample sequenced in a study of control samples from healthy donors and cancer patients. Here immunoSEQ multiplex PCR was the method, and the copy in TCRdb shows in-frame clones only, minus some. The data hold roughly 100,000 clones, with approximately 93% observed a single time. Sequenced: blood. Receptor source: a woman aged 25 to 45 in good health.

DNA for the CDR3: TGTGCCATCAGTGAGTCAGAGCGGGACGAACAGTTCTTC. It translates to CAISESERDEQFF. V gene TRBV10-3 combines with J gene TRBJ2-1, with 7 bases identical to TRBD2. Germline values: CDR1 ENHRY, CDR2 SYGVKD. V dropped 0 bases and J dropped 13; count of bases not matched to a gene: 6. The CDR3 extends over 13 amino acids.

The chain combines TRBV19 with TRBJ1-4, with 8 bases identical to TRBD1. V lost 8 bases and J lost 3; bases outside the gene matches: 5. The germline V gene encodes CDR1 LNHDA and CDR2 SQIVND (reference sequence). There are 14 residues in the CDR3. The CDR3 here is CASGRTGPNEKLFF. CDR3 coding DNA: TGTGCCAGTGGCCGGACAGGGCCTAATGAAAAACTGTTTTTT.

This clone has a handful of counts. The chain couples TRBV27 to TRBJ2-3, with D perhaps TRBD1 (6 bases). Germline CDR1 MNHEY, CDR2 SMNVEV (reference sequence). Trimming removed 3 bases at V and 4 bases at J, with 14 bases between. The CDR3 has 15 residues. The CDR3 DNA sequence: TGTGCCAGCAGTTTCAGGGGCGGTATCGCAGATACGCAGTATTTT. This codes for CASSFRGGIADTQYF.

The chain is built from TRBV5-4 and TRBJ1-1; a possible D gene is TRBD1 (6 bases). Trimming cost V 0 bases and J 0 bases, with 15 bases left between them. CDR3 length: 17 residues. Germline CDR1 and CDR2: SGHNT and YYREEE (reference sequence). In nucleotides, the CDR3 is TGTGCCAGCAGCTTGGACAGGGTGGGAGTCTTGAACACTGAAGCTTTCTTT. Protein: CASSLDRVGVLNTEAFF.

A single count supports this clone. The chain joins TRBV19 to TRBJ1-2, with D possibly being TRBD1 (6 bases). Germline loops: CDR1 LNHDA, CDR2 SQIVND (reference sequence). Trimming cost V 4 bases and J 4 bases, with 10 bases left between them. The length of the CDR3 is 13 residues. The CDR3 loop reads CASSRGQTYGYTF. DNA for the CDR3: TGTGCCAGTAGTAGAGGACAGACCTATGGCTACACCTTC.

The chain employs TRBV19 and TRBJ1-1, with no clear D. V was cut by 5 bases and J by 11 bases, with 24 bases left in between. Germline V lookup: CDR1 LNHDA, CDR2 SQIVND (reference sequence). The CDR3 is 15 amino acids. CDR3 coding DNA: TGTGCCAGTAGTGACCCCCATGGTCGGGGTTGGAGGGCTTTCTTT. Protein sequence: CASSDPHGRGWRAFF.

V is TRBV27 and J is TRBJ1-2, with TRBD1 matching over 8 bases. Germline V gives CDR1 MNHEY, CDR2 SMNVEV (reference sequence). With 1 base clipped from V and 5 bases from J, the junction kept 0 bases outside the gene matches. The CDR3 covers 13 residues. CDR3 region: CASSLYRGYGYTF. CDR3 nucleotide sequence: TGTGCCAGCAGTTTATACAGGGGGTATGGCTACACCTTC.

J is TRBJ1-2 and V is TRBV18, with D perhaps matching TRBD1 (5 bases). Trimming removed 2 bases from V and 7 bases from J, with 5 bases in between. The CDR3 runs to 11 residues. Germline V gives CDR1 KGHSH, CDR2 LQKENI. For the CDR3, the DNA is TGTGCCAGCTCACCAGGGACTGGCTACACCTTC. Translated, it gives CASSPGTGYTF. The full variable domain, in which reference TRBV18 and TRBJ1-2 provide the parts outside the CDR3, is NAGVMQNPRHLVRRRGQEARLRCSPMKGHSHVYWYRQLPEEGLKFMVYLQKENIIDESGMPKERFSAEFPKEGPSILRIQQVVRGDSAAYFCASSPGTGYTFGSGTRLTVV.

CDR3 DNA sequence: TGTGCCAGCAGTATGACAGGGGAAGCCTCCTACGAGCAGTACTTC. Translation: CASSMTGEASYEQYF. This chain links TRBV28 with TRBJ2-7; 8 bases fit TRBD1. CDR1 and CDR2 (germline): MDHEN, SYDVKM. Trimming removed 5 bases from V and 0 bases from J; junction bases left unmatched: 6. CDR3 size: 15 residues.

The rearrangement uses TRBV7-9 and TRBJ2-3, with a weak D call TRBD1 (5 bases). Trimming removed 2 bases at V and 6 bases at J, with 12 bases between. The CDR3 runs 14 residues. Germline assignment: CDR1 SEHNR and CDR2 FQNEAQ (reference sequence). The CDR3 reads CASSLPYAGDTQYF. The CDR3 region has the DNA TGTGCCAGCAGCTTACCCTATGCAGGGGATACGCAGTATTTT.

J is TRBJ1-4 and V is TRBV30; the match to TRBD1 covers 10 bases. CDR1 is GTSNPN and CDR2 is SVGIG in the germline V gene (reference sequence). This CDR3 is built from 13 residues. With 5 bases clipped from V and 3 bases from J, the junction kept 0 bases outside the gene matches. The DNA of the CDR3 is TGTGCCTGGGGACAGGGGGCTAATGAAAAACTGTTTTTT. It yields the protein CAWGQGANEKLFF.

CDR3 sequence: CASTADNRNGYTF. In DNA, the CDR3 is TGTGCCAGCACCGCCGACAACAGGAATGGCTACACCTTC. The chain recombines TRBV9 with TRBJ1-2; weak D call: TRBD1 (5 bases). V gave up 6 bases and J gave up 6 bases, with 15 bases separating them. The CDR3 runs to 13 residues. Germline V CDR1 and CDR2: SGDLS, YYNGEE.

This clone was observed once. The V gene is TRBV11-2, the J gene TRBJ1-2, with D perhaps matching TRBD1 (5 bases). The CDR3 totals 14 residues. Trimming pared 4 bases from V and 7 bases from J, leaving 16 bases between. Germline-derived CDR1 and CDR2 are SGHAT and FQNNGV. Here the CDR3 DNA reads TGTGCCAGCAGCTCAATCTTTAGGGGAGGTGGCTACACCTTC. Translated: CASSSIFRGGGYTF.

This chain links TRBV27 with TRBJ1-5; 8 nucleotides align to TRBD1. The CDR3 has 15 residues. Germline V gene data show CDR1 as MNHEY and CDR2 as SMNVEV (reference sequence). V trimming: 5 bases; J trimming: 6 bases; junction bases outside the gene matches: 9. In DNA, the CDR3 is TGTGCCAGCAGTGCAGGGGGCGCGGTTGTTCAGCCCCAGCATTTT. Amino acid sequence: CASSAGGAVVQPQHF.

The chain couples TRBV4-1 to TRBJ1-4; D possibly corresponds to TRBD1 (6 bases). Germline lookup yields CDR1 MGHRA and CDR2 YSYEKL. Trimming took off 1 base at V and 9 bases at J, with 15 bases between the two ends. CDR3 length: 15 amino acids. The CDR3 bases are TGCGCCAGCAGCCAAGCAGGGACCGGGGGGCAAAAACTGTTTTTT. Its protein product is CASSQAGTGGQKLFF.

The chain joins TRBV4-1 to TRBJ1-5; D is unresolved. The CDR3 sequence is 15 residues long. The germline V gene encodes CDR1 MGHRA and CDR2 YSYEKL. Trimming removed 2 bases from V and 3 bases from J, with 11 bases in between. The CDR3 DNA is TGCGCCAGCAGCCAAAGTAACCAGAACAATCAGCCCCAGCATTTT. As protein: CASSQSNQNNQPQHF.

In its sample, this clone was seen a few times. This chain links TRBV19 with TRBJ1-2; 8 positions agree with TRBD1. The CDR3 is 16 residues long. The germline gives CDR1 LNHDA, CDR2 SQIVND (reference sequence). The ends lost 6 bases at V and 0 bases at J; junction bases unmatched: 9. The CDR3 bases are TGTGCCAGTAGGGAGACAGGGGTCGGAGCTAACTATGGCTACACCTTC. Protein sequence: CASRETGVGANYGYTF.

The chain links TRBV5-1 to TRBJ2-1, with 7 positions matching TRBD2. The CDR3 covers 16 residues. Trimming cost V 6 bases and J 3 bases; bases outside gene matches: 12. The germline gives CDR1 SGHRS, CDR2 YFSETQ. The chain's CDR3 is CASTDNTGGVYNEQFF. The CDR3 bases are TGCGCCAGCACCGATAATACGGGAGGAGTCTACAATGAGCAGTTCTTC.

The chain is built from TRBV27 and TRBJ2-1; 8 nucleotides match TRBD2. The J segment lost 2 bases and the V segment lost 5 bases, leaving 11 bases of the junction unmatched. The germline gives CDR1 MNHEY, CDR2 SMNVEV (reference sequence). The CDR3 covers 17 residues. This chain's CDR3 is CASSRRGASGPYNEQFF. In DNA form, the CDR3 reads TGTGCCAGCAGTCGACGTGGGGCTAGCGGGCCCTACAATGAGCAGTTCTTC.

The chain uses TRBV7-9 and TRBJ1-1, with a possible D match to TRBD1 (6 bases). V lost 8 bases, J lost 7 bases, and 20 bases lay in between. The germline CDR1 and CDR2 sequences are SEHNR and FQNEAQ (reference sequence). CDR3 length equals 14 residues. The CDR3 loop reads CASETDINRDEAFF. CDR3 nucleotides: TGTGCCAGCGAGACGGACATCAACAGGGATGAAGCTTTCTTT.

This clone came up once. The CDR3, as DNA: TGTGCCAGCAGCCAATGGGAGGGCTCCTACAATGAGCAGTTCTTC. It specifies CASSQWEGSYNEQFF. This sequence joins TRBV6-2 or TRBV6-3 and TRBJ2-1, with 7 bases lining up with TRBD2. The V segment lost 6 bases and the J segment 0 bases; nucleotides outside the gene matches: 5. Germline CDR1 MNHEY, CDR2 SVGEGT. The CDR3 sequence is 15 residues long.